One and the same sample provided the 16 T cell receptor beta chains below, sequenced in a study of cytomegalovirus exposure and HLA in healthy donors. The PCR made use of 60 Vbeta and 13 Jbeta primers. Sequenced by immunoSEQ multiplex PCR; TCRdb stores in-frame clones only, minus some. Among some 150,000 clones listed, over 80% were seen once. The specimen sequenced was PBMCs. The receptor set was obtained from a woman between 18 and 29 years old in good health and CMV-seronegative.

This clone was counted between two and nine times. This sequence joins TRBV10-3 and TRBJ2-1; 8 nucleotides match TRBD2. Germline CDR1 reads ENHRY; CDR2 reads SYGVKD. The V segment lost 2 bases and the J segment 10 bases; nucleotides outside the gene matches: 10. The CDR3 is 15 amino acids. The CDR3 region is CAISERTGGLGEQFF. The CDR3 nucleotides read TGTGCCATCAGTGAGAGAACGGGGGGGCTTGGGGAGCAGTTCTTC.

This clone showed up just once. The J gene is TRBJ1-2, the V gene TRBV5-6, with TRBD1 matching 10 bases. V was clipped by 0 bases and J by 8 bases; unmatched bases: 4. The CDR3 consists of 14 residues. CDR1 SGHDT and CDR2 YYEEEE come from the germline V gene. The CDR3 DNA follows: TGTGCCAGCAGCTTGGTCGGGACAGGGGTAGGCTACACCTTC. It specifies CASSLVGTGVGYTF.

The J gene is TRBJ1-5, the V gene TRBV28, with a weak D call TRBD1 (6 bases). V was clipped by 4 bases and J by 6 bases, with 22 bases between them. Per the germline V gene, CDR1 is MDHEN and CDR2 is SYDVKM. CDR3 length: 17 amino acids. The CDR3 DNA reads TGTGCCAGCAGTTCTACCACGTCCAGGGAAGGGGGTCAGCCCCAGCATTTT. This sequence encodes CASSSTTSREGGQPQHF.

The CDR3 DNA sequence: TGCGCCAGCAGCTTGAGTGCGGGGTCTCCCTACGAGCAGTACTTC. Translated, it gives CASSLSAGSPYEQYF. The chain joins TRBV5-1 to TRBJ2-7, with a possible D match to TRBD2 (6 bases). The germline V gene encodes CDR1 SGHRS and CDR2 YFSETQ. The CDR3 contains 15 residues. V was clipped by 1 base and J by 2 bases, with 13 bases between them.

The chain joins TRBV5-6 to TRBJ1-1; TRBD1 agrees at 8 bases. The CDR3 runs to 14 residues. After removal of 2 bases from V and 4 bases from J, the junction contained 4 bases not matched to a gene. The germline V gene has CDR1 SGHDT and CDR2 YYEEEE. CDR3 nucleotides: TGTGCCAGCAGCTTCCAGGGGGCGGGCACTGAAGCTTTCTTT. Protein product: CASSFQGAGTEAFF.

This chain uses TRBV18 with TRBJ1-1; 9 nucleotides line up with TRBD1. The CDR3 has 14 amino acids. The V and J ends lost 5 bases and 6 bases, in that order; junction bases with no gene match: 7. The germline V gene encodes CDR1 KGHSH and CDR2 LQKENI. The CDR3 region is CASSNRDRDAEAFF. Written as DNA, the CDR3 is TGTGCCAGCTCAAACCGGGACAGGGACGCTGAAGCTTTCTTT. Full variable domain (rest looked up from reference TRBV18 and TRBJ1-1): NAGVMQNPRHLVRRRGQEARLRCSPMKGHSHVYWYRQLPEEGLKFMVYLQKENIIDESGMPKERFSAEFPKEGPSILRIQQVVRGDSAAYFCASSNRDRDAEAFFGQGTRLTVV.

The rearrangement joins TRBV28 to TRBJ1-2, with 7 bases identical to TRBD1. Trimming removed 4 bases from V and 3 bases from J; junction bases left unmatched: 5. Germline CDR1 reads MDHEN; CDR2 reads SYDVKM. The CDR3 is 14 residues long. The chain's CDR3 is CASSYAGGHYGYTF. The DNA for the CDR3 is TGTGCCAGCAGTTATGCAGGGGGTCACTATGGCTACACCTTC.

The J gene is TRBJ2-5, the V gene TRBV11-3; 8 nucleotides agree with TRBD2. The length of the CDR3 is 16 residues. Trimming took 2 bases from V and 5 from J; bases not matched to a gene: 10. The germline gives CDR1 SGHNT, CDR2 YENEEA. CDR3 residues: CASSLIWRGALETQYF. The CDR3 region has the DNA TGTGCCAGCAGCTTAATTTGGCGGGGGGCCCTGGAGACCCAGTACTTC.

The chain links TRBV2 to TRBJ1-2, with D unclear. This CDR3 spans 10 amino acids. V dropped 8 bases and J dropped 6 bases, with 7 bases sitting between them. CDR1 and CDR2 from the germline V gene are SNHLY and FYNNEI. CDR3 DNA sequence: TGTGCCAGCGGGGAGGATGGCTACACCTTC. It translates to CASGEDGYTF.

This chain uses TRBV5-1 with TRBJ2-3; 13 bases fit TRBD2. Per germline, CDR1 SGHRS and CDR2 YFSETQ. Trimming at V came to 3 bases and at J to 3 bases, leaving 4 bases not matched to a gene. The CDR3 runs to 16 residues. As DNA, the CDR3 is TGCGCCAGCAGCTCTGGACTAGCGGGGGTTACAGATACGCAGTATTTT. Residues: CASSSGLAGVTDTQYF.

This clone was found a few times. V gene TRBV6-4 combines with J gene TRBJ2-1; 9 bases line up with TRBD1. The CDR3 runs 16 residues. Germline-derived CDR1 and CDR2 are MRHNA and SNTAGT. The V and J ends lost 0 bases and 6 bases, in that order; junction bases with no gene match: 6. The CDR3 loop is CASSDSGQGGVNEQFF. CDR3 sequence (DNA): TGTGCCAGCAGTGACTCGGGACAGGGTGGGGTCAATGAGCAGTTCTTC.

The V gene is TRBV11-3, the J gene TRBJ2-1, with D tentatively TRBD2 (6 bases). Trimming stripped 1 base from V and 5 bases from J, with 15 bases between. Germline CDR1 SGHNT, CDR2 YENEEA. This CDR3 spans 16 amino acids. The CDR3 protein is CASSLARWGEDNEQFF. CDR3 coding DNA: TGTGCCAGCAGCTTAGCGAGGTGGGGGGAAGACAATGAGCAGTTCTTC.

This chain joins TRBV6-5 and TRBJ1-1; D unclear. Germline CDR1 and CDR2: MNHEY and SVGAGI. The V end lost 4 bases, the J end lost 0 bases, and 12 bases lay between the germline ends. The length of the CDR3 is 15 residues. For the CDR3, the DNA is TGTGCCAGCAGTTTCCTCAGGCCAATGAACACTGAAGCTTTCTTT. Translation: CASSFLRPMNTEAFF.

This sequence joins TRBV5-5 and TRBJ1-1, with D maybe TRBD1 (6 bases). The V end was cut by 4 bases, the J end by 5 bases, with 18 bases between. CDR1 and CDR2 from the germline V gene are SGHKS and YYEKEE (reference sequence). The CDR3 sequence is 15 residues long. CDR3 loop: CASSIGTQGRTEAFF. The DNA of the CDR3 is TGTGCCAGCAGCATCGGGACACAGGGTCGGACTGAAGCTTTCTTT.

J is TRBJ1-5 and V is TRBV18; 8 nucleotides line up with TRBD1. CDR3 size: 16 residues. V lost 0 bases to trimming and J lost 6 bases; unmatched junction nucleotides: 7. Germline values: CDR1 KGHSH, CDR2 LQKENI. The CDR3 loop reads CASSPPNDRGGQPQHF. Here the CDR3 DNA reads TGTGCCAGCTCACCACCTAATGACAGGGGTGGTCAGCCCCAGCATTTT. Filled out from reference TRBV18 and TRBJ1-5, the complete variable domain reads NAGVMQNPRHLVRRRGQEARLRCSPMKGHSHVYWYRQLPEEGLKFMVYLQKENIIDESGMPKERFSAEFPKEGPSILRIQQVVRGDSAAYFCASSPPNDRGGQPQHFGDGTRLSIL.

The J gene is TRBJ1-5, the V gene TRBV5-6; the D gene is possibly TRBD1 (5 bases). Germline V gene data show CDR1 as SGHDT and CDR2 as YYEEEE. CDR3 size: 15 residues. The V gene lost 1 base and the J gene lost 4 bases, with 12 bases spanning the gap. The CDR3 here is CASSLYQGLNQPQHF. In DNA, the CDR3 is TGTGCCAGCAGCTTGTATCAGGGTCTGAATCAGCCCCAGCATTTT.